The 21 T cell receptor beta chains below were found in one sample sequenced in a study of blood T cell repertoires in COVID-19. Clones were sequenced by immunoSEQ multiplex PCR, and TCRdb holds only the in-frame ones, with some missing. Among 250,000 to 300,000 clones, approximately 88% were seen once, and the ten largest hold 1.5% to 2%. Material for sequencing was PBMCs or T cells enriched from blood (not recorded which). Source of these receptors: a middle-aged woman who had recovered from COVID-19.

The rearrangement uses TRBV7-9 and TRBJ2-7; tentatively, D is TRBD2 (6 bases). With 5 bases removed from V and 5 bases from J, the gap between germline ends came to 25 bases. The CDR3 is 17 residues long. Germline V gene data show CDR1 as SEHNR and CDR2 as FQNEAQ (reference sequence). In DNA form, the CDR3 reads TGTGCCAGCAGCCCCCGGTCCGTCCCCAGGTCTAGCGACGAGCAGTACTTC. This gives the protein CASSPRSVPRSSDEQYF.

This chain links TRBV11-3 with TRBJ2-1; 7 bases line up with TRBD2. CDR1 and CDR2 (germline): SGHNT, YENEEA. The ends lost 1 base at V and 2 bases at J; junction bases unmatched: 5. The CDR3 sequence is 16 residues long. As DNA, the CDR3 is TGTGCCAGCAGCTTAGGAGGGAGGGGCGCCTACAATGAGCAGTTCTTC. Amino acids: CASSLGGRGAYNEQFF.

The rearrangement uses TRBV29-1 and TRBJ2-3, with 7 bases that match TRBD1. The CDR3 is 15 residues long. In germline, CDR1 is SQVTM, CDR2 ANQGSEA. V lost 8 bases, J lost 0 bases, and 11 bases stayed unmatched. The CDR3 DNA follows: TGCAGCTCCGAGAGTTGGGACAGTAGCACAGATACGCAGTATTTT. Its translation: CSSESWDSSTDTQYF.

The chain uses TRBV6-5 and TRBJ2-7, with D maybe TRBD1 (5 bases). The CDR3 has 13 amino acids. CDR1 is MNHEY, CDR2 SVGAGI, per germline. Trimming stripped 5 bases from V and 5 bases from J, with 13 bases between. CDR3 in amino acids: CASSTAQGHEQYF. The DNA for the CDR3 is TGTGCCAGCAGTACAGCCCAGGGTCACGAGCAGTACTTC.

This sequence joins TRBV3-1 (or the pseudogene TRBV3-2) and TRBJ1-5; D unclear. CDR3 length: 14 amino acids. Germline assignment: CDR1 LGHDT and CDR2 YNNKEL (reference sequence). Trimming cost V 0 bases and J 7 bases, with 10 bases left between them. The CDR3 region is CASSQDITGQPQHF. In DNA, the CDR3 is TGTGCCAGCAGCCAAGACATCACCGGGCAGCCCCAGCATTTT.

Here the CDR3 DNA reads TGCGCCAGCAGCCAAAGAAACCGGGGGACTGAAGCTTTCTTT. This translates into CASSQRNRGTEAFF. This chain joins TRBV4-3 and TRBJ1-1; possible D gene TRBD1, 5 bases. Germline lookup yields CDR1 LGHNA and CDR2 YSLEER. Trimming stripped 2 bases from V and 5 bases from J, with 12 bases between. The CDR3 covers 14 residues.

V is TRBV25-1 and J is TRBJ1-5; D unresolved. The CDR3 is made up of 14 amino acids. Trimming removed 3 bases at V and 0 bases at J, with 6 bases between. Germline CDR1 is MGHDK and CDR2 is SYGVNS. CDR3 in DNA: TGTGCCAGCAGTGAGCGAAATAGCAATCAGCCCCAGCATTTT. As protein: CASSERNSNQPQHF.

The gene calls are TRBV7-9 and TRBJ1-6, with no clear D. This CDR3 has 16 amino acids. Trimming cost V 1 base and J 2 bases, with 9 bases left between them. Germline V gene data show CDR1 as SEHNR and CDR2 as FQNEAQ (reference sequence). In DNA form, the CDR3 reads TGTGCCAGCAGCTTAGACCCAGAAGCCTATAATTCACCCCTCCACTTT. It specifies CASSLDPEAYNSPLHF. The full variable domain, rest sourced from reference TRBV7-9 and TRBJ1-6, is DTGVSQNPRHKITKRGQNVTFRCDPISEHNRLYWYRQTLGQGPEFLTYFQNEAQLEKSRLLSDRFSAERPKGSFSTLEIQRTEQGDSAMYLCASSLDPEAYNSPLHFGNGTRLTVT.

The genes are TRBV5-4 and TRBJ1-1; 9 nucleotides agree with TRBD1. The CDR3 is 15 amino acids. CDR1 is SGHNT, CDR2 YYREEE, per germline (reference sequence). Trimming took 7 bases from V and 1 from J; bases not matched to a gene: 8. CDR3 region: CASGEDRGRNTEAFF. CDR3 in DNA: TGTGCCAGCGGTGAGGACAGGGGAAGGAACACTGAAGCTTTCTTT.

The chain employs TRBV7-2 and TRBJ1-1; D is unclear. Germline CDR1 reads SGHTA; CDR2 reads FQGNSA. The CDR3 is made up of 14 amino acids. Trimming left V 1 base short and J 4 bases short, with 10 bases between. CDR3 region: CASSLVGGGTEAFF. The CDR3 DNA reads TGTGCCAGCAGCTTAGTAGGAGGAGGCACTGAAGCTTTCTTT.

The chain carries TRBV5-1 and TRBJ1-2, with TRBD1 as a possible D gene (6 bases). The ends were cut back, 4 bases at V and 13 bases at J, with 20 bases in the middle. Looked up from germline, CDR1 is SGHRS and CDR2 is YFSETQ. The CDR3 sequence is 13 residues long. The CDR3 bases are TGCGCCAGCAGCCCGAGACAGGAAAGGGCCTTCACCTTC. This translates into CASSPRQERAFTF. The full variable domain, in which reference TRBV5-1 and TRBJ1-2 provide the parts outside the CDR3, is KAGVTQTPRYLIKTRGQQVTLSCSPISGHRSVSWYQQTPGQGLQFLFEYFSETQRNKGNFPGRFSGRQFSNSRSEMNVSTLELGDSALYLCASSPRQERAFTFGSGTRLTVV.

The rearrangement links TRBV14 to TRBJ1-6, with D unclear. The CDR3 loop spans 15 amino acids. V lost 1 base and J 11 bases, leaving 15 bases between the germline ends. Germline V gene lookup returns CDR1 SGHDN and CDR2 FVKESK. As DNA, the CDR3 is TGTGCCAGCAGCCAAGTTACGGGAGGGTGGACACCCCTCCACTTT. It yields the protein CASSQVTGGWTPLHF.

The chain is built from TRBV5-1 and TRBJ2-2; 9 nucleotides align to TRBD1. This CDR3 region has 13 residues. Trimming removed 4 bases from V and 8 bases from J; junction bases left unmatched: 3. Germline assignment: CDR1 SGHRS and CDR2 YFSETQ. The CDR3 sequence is CASSRTGDGELFF. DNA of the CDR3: TGCGCCAGCAGCCGGACAGGGGATGGGGAGCTGTTTTTT.

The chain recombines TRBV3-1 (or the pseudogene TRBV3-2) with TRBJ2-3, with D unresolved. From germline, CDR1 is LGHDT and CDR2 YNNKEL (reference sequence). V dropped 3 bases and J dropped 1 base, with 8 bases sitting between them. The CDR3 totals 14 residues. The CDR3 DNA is TGTGCCAGCAGCCAGAGAGTGGGCACAGATACGCAGTATTTT. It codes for CASSQRVGTDTQYF.

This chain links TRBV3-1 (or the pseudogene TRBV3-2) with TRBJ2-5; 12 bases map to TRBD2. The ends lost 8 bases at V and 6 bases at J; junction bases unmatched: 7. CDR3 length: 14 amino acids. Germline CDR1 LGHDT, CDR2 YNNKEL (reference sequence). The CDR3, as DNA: TGTGCCAGCGGAGTACTAGCGGGGGGCAAGACCCAGTACTTC. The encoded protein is CASGVLAGGKTQYF.

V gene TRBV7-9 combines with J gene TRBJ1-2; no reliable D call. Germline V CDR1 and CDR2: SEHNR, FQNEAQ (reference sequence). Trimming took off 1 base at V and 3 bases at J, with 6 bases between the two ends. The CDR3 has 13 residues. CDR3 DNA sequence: TGTGCCAGCAGCTTAGTCTCCCACTATGGCTACACCTTC. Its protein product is CASSLVSHYGYTF.

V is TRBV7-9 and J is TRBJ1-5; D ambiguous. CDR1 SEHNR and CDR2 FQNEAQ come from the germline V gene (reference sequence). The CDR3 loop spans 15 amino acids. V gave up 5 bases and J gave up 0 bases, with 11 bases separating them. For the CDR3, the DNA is TGTGCCAGCAGCCAAGGAGGAAATAGCAATCAGCCCCAGCATTTT. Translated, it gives CASSQGGNSNQPQHF.

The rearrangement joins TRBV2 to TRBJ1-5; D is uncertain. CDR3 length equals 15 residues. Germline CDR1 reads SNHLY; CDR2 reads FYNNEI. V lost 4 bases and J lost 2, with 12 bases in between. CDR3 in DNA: TGTGCCAGCAGTGGCACTTTCTATGGCAATCAGCCCCAGCATTTT. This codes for CASSGTFYGNQPQHF.

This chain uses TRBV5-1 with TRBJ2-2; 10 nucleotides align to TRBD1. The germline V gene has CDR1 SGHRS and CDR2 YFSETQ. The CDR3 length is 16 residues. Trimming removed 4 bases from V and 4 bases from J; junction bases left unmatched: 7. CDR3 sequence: CASSKGQGRPTGELFF. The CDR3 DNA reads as TGCGCCAGCAGCAAGGGACAGGGGCGGCCCACCGGGGAGCTGTTTTTT. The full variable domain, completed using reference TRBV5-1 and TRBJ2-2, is KAGVTQTPRYLIKTRGQQVTLSCSPISGHRSVSWYQQTPGQGLQFLFEYFSETQRNKGNFPGRFSGRQFSNSRSEMNVSTLELGDSALYLCASSKGQGRPTGELFFGEGSRLTVL.

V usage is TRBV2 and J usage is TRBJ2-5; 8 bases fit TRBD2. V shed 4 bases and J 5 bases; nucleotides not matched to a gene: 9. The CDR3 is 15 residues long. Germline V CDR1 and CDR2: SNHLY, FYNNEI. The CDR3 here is CASSGNGGASETQYF. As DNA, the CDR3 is TGTGCCAGCAGTGGGAACGGGGGGGCCTCTGAGACCCAGTACTTC.

The CDR3 reads CASSLLMSDGYTF. The DNA of the CDR3 is TGTGCCAGCAGCTTACTGATGTCGGATGGCTACACCTTC. V gene TRBV7-9 combines with J gene TRBJ1-2; the D is unclear. Germline-derived CDR1 and CDR2 are SEHNR and FQNEAQ (reference sequence). The germline V and J ends were trimmed by 2 bases and 6 bases, with 10 bases remaining between them. The CDR3 sequence is 13 residues long. The full variable domain, completed using reference TRBV7-9 and TRBJ1-2, is DTGVSQNPRHKITKRGQNVTFRCDPISEHNRLYWYRQTLGQGPEFLTYFQNEAQLEKSRLLSDRFSAERPKGSFSTLEIQRTEQGDSAMYLCASSLLMSDGYTFGSGTRLTVV.